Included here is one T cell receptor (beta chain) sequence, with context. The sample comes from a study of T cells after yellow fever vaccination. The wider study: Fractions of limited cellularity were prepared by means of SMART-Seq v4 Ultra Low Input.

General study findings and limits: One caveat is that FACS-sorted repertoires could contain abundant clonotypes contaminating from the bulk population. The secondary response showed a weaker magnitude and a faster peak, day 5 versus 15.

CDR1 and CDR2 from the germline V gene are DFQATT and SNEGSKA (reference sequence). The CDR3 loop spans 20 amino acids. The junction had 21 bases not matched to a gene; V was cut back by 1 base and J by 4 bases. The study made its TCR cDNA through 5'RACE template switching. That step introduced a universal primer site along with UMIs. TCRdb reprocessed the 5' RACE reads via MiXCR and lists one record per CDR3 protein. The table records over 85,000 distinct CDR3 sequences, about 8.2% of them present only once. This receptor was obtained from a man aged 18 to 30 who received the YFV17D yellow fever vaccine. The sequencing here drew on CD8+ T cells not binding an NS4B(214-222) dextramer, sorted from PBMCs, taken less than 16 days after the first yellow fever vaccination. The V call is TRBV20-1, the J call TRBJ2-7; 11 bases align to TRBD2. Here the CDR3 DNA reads TGCAGTGCTAGAGGACGGGACAGGCAGGCGGTAGCGGGGGGGCCTTACGAGCAGTACTTC. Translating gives CSARGRDRQAVAGGPYEQYF.